What follows are 8 T cell receptor beta chains derived from one specimen sequenced in a study of T cells in narcolepsy. Here immunoSEQ multiplex PCR was the method, and the copy in TCRdb shows in-frame clones only, minus some. The profile covers tens of thousands of clones, with just over 90% appearing a single time and approximately 1.1% taken by the ten largest. The sample comprised CD45RA- memory CD4+ T cells from PBMCs. These TCRs come from a human donor with narcolepsy.

This chain uses TRBV6-5 with TRBJ1-1; D is unresolved. In germline, CDR1 is MNHEY, CDR2 SVGAGI. Trimming pared 0 bases from V and 0 bases from J, leaving 8 bases between. The CDR3 is made up of 15 amino acids. CDR3 protein: CASSYSVAVNTEAFF. CDR3 coding DNA: TGTGCCAGCAGTTACTCGGTGGCAGTGAACACTGAAGCTTTCTTT.

The chain has TRBV27 and TRBJ1-1; D gene unclear. V was pared by 3 bases and J by 6 bases, with 17 bases between. This CDR3 is built from 15 residues. Germline CDR1 and CDR2: MNHEY and SMNVEV (reference sequence). The DNA of the CDR3 is TGTGCCAGCAGTTTGGCAGGCCGAACAATCTCTGAAGCTTTCTTT. This sequence encodes CASSLAGRTISEAFF.

This chain links TRBV2 with TRBJ2-2, with D unclear. Trimming removed 6 bases at V and 3 bases at J, with 17 bases between. Germline V gives CDR1 SNHLY, CDR2 FYNNEI. The CDR3 is 16 residues long. DNA for the CDR3: TGTGCCAGCAGCGTTACACGGCAGCGAGACACCGGGGAGCTGTTTTTT. Encoded protein: CASSVTRQRDTGELFF.

The rearrangement uses TRBV18 and TRBJ1-5; D remains unclear. Trimming cost V 8 bases and J 4 bases, with 12 bases left between them. CDR3 size: 13 residues. Per the germline V gene, CDR1 is KGHSH and CDR2 is LQKENI. For the CDR3, the DNA is TGTGCCAGCCCCAGACGGAGGAATCAGCCCCAGCATTTT. Its protein is CASPRRRNQPQHF. The whole variable domain, remainder taken from reference TRBV18 and TRBJ1-5, is NAGVMQNPRHLVRRRGQEARLRCSPMKGHSHVYWYRQLPEEGLKFMVYLQKENIIDESGMPKERFSAEFPKEGPSILRIQQVVRGDSAAYFCASPRRRNQPQHFGDGTRLSIL.

The rearrangement links TRBV28 to TRBJ1-2, with a possible D match to TRBD1 (5 bases). The CDR3 extends over 14 amino acids. V was trimmed by 5 bases and J by 2 bases, leaving 12 bases between them. Germline CDR1 MDHEN, CDR2 SYDVKM. CDR3 bases: TGTGCCAGCAGTCACCCGGGGCAGAACTATGGCTACACCTTC. Translated: CASSHPGQNYGYTF.

The genes are TRBV19 and TRBJ2-3; a possible D gene is TRBD2 (6 bases). Germline lookup yields CDR1 LNHDA and CDR2 SQIVND (reference sequence). The CDR3 totals 14 residues. V lost 8 bases and J lost 2, with 14 bases in between. The CDR3 is CASGGLQHTDTQYF. CDR3 bases: TGTGCCAGTGGGGGACTCCAGCACACAGATACGCAGTATTTT.

J is TRBJ2-7 and V is TRBV10-3, with D hard to call. Germline CDR1 reads ENHRY; CDR2 reads SYGVKD. The V end was cut by 5 bases, the J end by 1 base, with 3 bases between. CDR3 size: 11 residues. CDR3 coding DNA: TGTGCCATCAGTCAATCCTACGAGCAGTACTTC. Encoded protein: CAISQSYEQYF.

The chain carries TRBV5-1 and TRBJ1-1; possible D gene TRBD1, 5 bases. Germline CDR1 is SGHRS and CDR2 is YFSETQ. The V end was cut by 1 base, the J end by 10 bases, with 8 bases between. This CDR3 comprises 11 residues. CDR3 protein: CASSLKGPAFF. The CDR3 DNA is TGCGCCAGCAGCTTGAAGGGACCAGCTTTCTTT.